The sequence of this T cell receptor beta chain was determined in a study of tumor-infiltrating lymphocytes in localized non-small cell lung cancer. Study summary: The cohort mixed smokers and never-smokers, several histologies, and some post-neoadjuvant-chemotherapy samples.

TCRdb's copy holds only in-frame clones and misses some; the assay was immunoSEQ multiplex PCR. The sample carries approximately 12,000 clones, 66% recorded once. General observations from the study: Tumors had more T cell infiltration than uninvolved lung, per TCRbeta sequencing and CD3 counts.

A word on this clone: The antigen is not known.

Sequencing was carried out using lung tumor tissue. The receptor comes from a human donor with non-small cell lung cancer.

The CDR3 bases are TGTGCCAGCAGTGGCACTAGCGGGAGGGCCCAGGGTGGGGAGCTGTTTTTT. This gives the protein CASSGTSGRAQGGELFF. The chain couples TRBV6-1 to TRBJ2-2; TRBD2 matches 13 bases. The CDR3 is made up of 17 amino acids. The V segment lost 4 bases and the J segment 8 bases; nucleotides outside the gene matches: 10. Per the germline V gene, CDR1 is MNHNS and CDR2 is SASEGT.